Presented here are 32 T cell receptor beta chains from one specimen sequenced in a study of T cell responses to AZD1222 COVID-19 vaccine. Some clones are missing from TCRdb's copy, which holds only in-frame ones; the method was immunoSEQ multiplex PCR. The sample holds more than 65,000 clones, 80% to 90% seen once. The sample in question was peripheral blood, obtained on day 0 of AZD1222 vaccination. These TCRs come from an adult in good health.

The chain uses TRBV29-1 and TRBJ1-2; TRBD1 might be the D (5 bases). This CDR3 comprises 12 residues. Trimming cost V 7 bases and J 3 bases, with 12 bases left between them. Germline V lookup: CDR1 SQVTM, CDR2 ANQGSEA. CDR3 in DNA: TGCAGCGATTCGACAGAATACTATGGCTACACCTTC. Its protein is CSDSTEYYGYTF.

The CDR3 DNA reads as TGCGCCAGCAGCCTAACCAGAATTAACACTGAAGCTTTCTTT. Residues: CASSLTRINTEAFF. The V call is TRBV5-1, the J call TRBJ1-1; no reliable D call. The germline V gene encodes CDR1 SGHRS and CDR2 YFSETQ. The CDR3 has 14 residues. Trimming shortened V by 4 bases and J by 2 bases, and 12 bases separated the two germline ends.

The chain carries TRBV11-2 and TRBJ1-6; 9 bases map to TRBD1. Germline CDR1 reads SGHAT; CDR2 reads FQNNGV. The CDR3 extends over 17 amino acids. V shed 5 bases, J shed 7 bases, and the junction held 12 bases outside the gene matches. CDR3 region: CASSPTRGGTGNSPLHF. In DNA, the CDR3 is TGTGCCAGCAGCCCAACGAGGGGGGGGACAGGGAATTCACCCCTCCACTTT.

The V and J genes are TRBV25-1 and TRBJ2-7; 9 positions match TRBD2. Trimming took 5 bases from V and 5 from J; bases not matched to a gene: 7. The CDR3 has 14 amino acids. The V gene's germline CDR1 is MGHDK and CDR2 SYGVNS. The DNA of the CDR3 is TGTGCCAGCAGTATTAGCGGGAGTCGTAACGAGCAGTACTTC. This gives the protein CASSISGSRNEQYF.

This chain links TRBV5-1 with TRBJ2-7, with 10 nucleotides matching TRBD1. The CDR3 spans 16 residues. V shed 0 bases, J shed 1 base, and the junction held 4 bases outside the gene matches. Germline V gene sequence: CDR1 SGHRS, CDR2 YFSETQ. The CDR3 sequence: CASSLGQGARSYEQYF. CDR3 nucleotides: TGCGCCAGCAGCTTGGGACAGGGGGCAAGGTCCTACGAGCAGTACTTC.

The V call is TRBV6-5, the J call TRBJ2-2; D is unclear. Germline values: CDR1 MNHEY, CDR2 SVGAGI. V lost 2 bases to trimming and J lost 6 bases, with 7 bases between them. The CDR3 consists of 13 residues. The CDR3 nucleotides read TGTGCCAGCAGTTACACCGGTGCCGGGGAGCTGTTTTTT. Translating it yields CASSYTGAGELFF.

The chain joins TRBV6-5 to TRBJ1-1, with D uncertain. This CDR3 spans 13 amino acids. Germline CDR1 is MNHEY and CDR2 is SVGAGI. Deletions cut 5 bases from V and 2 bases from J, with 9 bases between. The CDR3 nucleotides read TGTGCCAGCAGTCCCTCCATCAACACTGAAGCTTTCTTT. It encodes CASSPSINTEAFF.

CDR3 in amino acids: CAFIQGITDTQYF. The CDR3 DNA reads as TGTGCCTTTATTCAGGGAATTACAGATACGCAGTATTTT. The gene calls are TRBV28 and TRBJ2-3; D is possibly TRBD1 (5 bases). Germline V CDR1 and CDR2: MDHEN, SYDVKM. This CDR3 has 13 amino acids. Trimming took off 11 bases at V and 3 bases at J, with 15 bases between the two ends.

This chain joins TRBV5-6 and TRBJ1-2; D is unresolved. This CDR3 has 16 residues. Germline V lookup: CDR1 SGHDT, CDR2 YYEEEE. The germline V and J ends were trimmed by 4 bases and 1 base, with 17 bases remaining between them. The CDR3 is CASSAPGWTDNYGYTF. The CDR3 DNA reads TGTGCCAGCAGCGCGCCTGGTTGGACCGATAACTATGGCTACACCTTC.

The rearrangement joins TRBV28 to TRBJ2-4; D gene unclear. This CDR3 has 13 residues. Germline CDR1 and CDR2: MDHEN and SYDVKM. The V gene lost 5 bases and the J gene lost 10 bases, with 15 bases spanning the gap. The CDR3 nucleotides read TGTGCCAGCAGTCCCCCCGCGATGAGGATTCAGTACTTC. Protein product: CASSPPAMRIQYF.

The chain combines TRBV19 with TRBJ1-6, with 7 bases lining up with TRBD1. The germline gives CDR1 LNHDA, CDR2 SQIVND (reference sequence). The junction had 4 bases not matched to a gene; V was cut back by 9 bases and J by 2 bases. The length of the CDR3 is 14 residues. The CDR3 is CARKGQAYNSPLHF. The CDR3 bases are TGTGCCAGGAAAGGACAGGCCTATAATTCACCCCTCCACTTT.

The CDR3 DNA reads as TGTGCCAGCGCCGACTCGTTCGGGTACAATGAGCAGTTCTTC. Protein: CASADSFGYNEQFF. The chain recombines TRBV11-3 with TRBJ2-1; D unclear. CDR1 is SGHNT and CDR2 is YENEEA in the germline V gene. V lost 8 bases and J 4 bases, leaving 15 bases between the germline ends. This CDR3 region has 14 residues.

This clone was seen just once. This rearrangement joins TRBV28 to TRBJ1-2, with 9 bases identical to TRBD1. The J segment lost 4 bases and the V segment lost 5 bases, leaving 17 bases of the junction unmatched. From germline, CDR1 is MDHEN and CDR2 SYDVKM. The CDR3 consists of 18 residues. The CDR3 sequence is CASSPPGTGRYGSYGYTF. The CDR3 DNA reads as TGTGCCAGCAGTCCCCCCGGGACAGGGCGCTATGGGTCCTATGGCTACACCTTC.

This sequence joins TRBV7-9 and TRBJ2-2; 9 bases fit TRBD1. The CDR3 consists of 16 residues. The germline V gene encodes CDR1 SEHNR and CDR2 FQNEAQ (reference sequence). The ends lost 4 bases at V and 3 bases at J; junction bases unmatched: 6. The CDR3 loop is CASSSDRGSDTGELFF. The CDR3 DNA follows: TGTGCCAGCAGCTCGGACAGGGGCTCGGACACCGGGGAGCTGTTTTTT.

CDR3 sequence (DNA): TGTGCCTGGAGCATACAGGGAGGTCAGCCCCAGCATTTT. Its protein is CAWSIQGGQPQHF. The chain carries TRBV30 and TRBJ1-5; D is perhaps TRBD1 (6 bases). The CDR3 has 13 residues. The germline V gene encodes CDR1 GTSNPN and CDR2 SVGIG (reference sequence). Trimming took off 3 bases at V and 6 bases at J, with 12 bases between the two ends.

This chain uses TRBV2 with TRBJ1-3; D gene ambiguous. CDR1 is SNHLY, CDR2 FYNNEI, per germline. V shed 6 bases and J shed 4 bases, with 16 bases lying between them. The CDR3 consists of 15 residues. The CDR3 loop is CASRGPPMSGNTIYF. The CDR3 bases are TGTGCCAGCAGGGGCCCCCCCATGTCAGGAAACACCATATATTTT.

The chain's CDR3 is CAPLPGQGPYEQYF. The CDR3 coding sequence is TGTGCCCCTCTCCCGGGACAGGGACCCTACGAGCAGTACTTC. The gene calls are TRBV21-1 and TRBJ2-7; the DNA was not used to check the table's D call, TRBD1. TRBV21-1 is designated a pseudogene. The length of the CDR3 is 14 residues.

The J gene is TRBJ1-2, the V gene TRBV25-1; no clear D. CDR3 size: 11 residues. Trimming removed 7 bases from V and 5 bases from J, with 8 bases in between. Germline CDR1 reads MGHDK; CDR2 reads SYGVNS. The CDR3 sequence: CASTSGYGYTF. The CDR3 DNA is TGTGCCAGCACCTCAGGATATGGCTACACCTTC.

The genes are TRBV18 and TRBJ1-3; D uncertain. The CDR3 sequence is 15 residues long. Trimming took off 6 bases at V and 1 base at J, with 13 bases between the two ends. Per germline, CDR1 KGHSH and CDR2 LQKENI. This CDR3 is CASSPQLRSGNTIYF. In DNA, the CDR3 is TGTGCCAGCTCCCCTCAACTCCGGTCTGGAAACACCATATATTTT. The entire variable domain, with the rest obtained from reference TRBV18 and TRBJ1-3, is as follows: NAGVMQNPRHLVRRRGQEARLRCSPMKGHSHVYWYRQLPEEGLKFMVYLQKENIIDESGMPKERFSAEFPKEGPSILRIQQVVRGDSAAYFCASSPQLRSGNTIYFGEGSWLTVV.

CDR3: CASSYERGAREQYF. The CDR3 DNA is TGTGCCAGCAGTTATGAACGGGGGGCGCGGGAGCAGTACTTC. The chain links TRBV6-5 to TRBJ2-7, with a weak D call TRBD2 (7 bases). The CDR3 is made up of 14 amino acids. V was pared by 3 bases and J by 7 bases, with 16 bases between. From germline, CDR1 is MNHEY and CDR2 SVGAGI.

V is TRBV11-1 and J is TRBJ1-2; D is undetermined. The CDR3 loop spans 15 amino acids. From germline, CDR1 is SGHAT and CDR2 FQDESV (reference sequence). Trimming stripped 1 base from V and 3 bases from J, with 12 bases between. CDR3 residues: CASSLGRNRDYGYTF. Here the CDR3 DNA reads TGTGCCAGCAGCTTAGGGCGAAACCGGGACTATGGCTACACCTTC.

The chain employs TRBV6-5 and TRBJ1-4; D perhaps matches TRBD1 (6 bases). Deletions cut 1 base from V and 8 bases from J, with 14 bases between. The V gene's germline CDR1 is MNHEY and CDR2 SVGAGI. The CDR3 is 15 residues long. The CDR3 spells CASSYLGGDLEKLFF. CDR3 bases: TGTGCCAGCAGTTACTTGGGGGGCGATTTGGAAAAACTGTTTTTT.

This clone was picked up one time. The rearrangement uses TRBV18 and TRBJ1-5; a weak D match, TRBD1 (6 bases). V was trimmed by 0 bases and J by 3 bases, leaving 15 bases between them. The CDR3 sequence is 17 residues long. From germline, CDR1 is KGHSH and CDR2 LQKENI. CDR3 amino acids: CASSPPDLQGYNQPQHF. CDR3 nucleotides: TGTGCCAGCTCACCACCGGACCTCCAGGGGTACAATCAGCCCCAGCATTTT.

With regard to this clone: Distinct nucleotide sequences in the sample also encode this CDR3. The CDR3 nucleotides read TGTGCCAGCAGCTTAGCCGACAATGAGCAGTTCTTC. It is translated as CASSLADNEQFF. The chain carries TRBV7-9 and TRBJ2-1; no reliable D call. This CDR3 is 12 amino acids long. Per the germline V gene, CDR1 is SEHNR and CDR2 is FQNEAQ (reference sequence). V was clipped by 0 bases and J by 5 bases, with 2 bases between them.

CDR3 in DNA: TGCGCCAGCAGCCAAGGGTTGGCTAGCACTAGCACAGATACGCAGTATTTT. Its translation: CASSQGLASTSTDTQYF. The chain links TRBV4-1 to TRBJ2-3, with a tentative D call TRBD2 (5 bases). The germline V and J ends were trimmed by 1 base and 0 bases, with 14 bases remaining between them. CDR1 and CDR2 from the germline V gene are MGHRA and YSYEKL. The CDR3 contains 17 residues.

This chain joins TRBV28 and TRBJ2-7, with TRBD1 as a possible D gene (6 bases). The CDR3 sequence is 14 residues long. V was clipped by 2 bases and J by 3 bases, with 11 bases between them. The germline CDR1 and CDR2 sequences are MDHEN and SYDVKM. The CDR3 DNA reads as TGTGCCAGCAGTTTAACCGGGACAATCTACGAGCAGTACTTC. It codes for CASSLTGTIYEQYF. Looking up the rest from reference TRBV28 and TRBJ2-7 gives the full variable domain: DVKVTQSSRYLVKRTGEKVFLECVQDMDHENMFWYRQDPGLGLRLIYFSYDVKMKEKGDIPEGYSVSREKKERFSLILESASTNQTSMYLCASSLTGTIYEQYFGPGTRLTVT.

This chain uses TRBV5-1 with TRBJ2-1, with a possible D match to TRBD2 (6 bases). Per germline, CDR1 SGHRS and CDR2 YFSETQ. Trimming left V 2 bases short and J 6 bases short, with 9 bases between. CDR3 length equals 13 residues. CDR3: CASSLGGINEQFF. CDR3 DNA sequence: TGCGCCAGCAGCTTAGGAGGGATCAATGAGCAGTTCTTC.

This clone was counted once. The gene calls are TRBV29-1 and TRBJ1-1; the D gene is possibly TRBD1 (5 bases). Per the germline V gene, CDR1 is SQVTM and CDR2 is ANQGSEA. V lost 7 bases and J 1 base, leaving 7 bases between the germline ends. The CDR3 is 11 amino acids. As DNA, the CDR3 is TGCAGCGGCAGGGAGAACACTGAAGCTTTCTTT. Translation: CSGRENTEAFF.

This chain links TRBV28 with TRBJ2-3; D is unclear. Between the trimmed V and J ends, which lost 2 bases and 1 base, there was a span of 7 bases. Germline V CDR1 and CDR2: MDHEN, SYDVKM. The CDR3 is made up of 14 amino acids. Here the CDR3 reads CASSLAYRTDTQYF. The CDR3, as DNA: TGTGCCAGCAGTTTAGCGTATCGCACAGATACGCAGTATTTT.

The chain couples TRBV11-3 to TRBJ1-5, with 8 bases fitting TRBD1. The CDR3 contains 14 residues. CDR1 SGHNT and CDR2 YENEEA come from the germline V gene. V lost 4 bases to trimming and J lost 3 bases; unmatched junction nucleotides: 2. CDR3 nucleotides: TGTGCCAGCAGCTCCAGGGGGCACAATCAGCCCCAGCATTTT. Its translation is CASSSRGHNQPQHF.

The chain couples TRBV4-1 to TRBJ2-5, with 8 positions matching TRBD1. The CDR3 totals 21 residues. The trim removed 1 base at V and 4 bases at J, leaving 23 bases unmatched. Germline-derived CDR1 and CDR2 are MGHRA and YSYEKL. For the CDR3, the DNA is TGCGCCAGCAGCCAAGTAAGGAACGGACAGGGTGTCGCTCGGAGAACAGAGACCCAGTACTTC. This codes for CASSQVRNGQGVARRTETQYF.

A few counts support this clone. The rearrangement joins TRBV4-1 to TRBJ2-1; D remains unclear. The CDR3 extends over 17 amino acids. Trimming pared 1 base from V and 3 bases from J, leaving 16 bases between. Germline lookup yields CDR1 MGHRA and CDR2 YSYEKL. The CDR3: CASSQAPLTPIYNEQFF. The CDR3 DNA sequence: TGCGCCAGCAGCCAAGCTCCCCTAACGCCGATCTACAATGAGCAGTTCTTC.